This T cell receptor beta chain was observed in a study of T cell responses to AZD1222 COVID-19 vaccine. The junction had 3 bases not matched to a gene; V was cut back by 8 bases and J by 5 bases. This CDR3 has 12 amino acids. Germline V gene data show CDR1 as MDHEN and CDR2 as SYDVKM. The data were produced by immunoSEQ multiplex PCR, yet TCRdb's version contains in-frame clones alone and is incomplete. The sample lists some 190,000 clones; 92% were seen once. The clonotype comes from an adult who received the AZD1222 COVID-19 vaccine. The specimen was peripheral blood, collected 28 days after the second AZD1222 dose. The rearrangement joins TRBV28 to TRBJ1-5; 7 nucleotides agree with TRBD1. CDR3 in DNA: TGTGCCAGCCGGACAGGTCATCAGCCCCAGCATTTT. Protein: CASRTGHQPQHF.